The present entry profiles one TCR beta chain with its context. The antigen remains unidentified. The data are from a study of cytomegalovirus exposure and HLA in healthy donors. The study's findings and limits: It is likely that the observed cluster of highly shared sequence variants was a sequencing artifact.

In the PCR, 60 Vbeta and 13 Jbeta primers were used. Data came from immunoSEQ multiplex PCR; TCRdb stores just in-frame clones and leaves some out. This sample has 150,000 to 200,000 clones; roughly four fifths occur once, and the top ten carry about 2.2%. Donors had nominal health at sampling but likely had unrecorded immune exposures. The CDR3 spans 18 residues. CDR1 and CDR2 (germline): LGHNA, YSLEER. V shed 1 base and J 0 bases; nucleotides not matched to a gene: 7. The TCR was taken from a woman under 40 in good health and CMV-seronegative. The rearrangement joins TRBV4-3 to TRBJ2-1; 9 bases agree with TRBD1. The sample taken for sequencing was PBMCs. CDR3 sequence (DNA): TGCGCCAGCAGCCAAGGGACAGGGGCGGGGAGCTCCTACAATGAGCAGTTCTTC. This codes for CASSQGTGAGSSYNEQFF.